A selection of T cell receptor beta chains follows, all from one sample in a study of response to subunit inactivated influenza vaccine. In TCRdb, the RT-PCR reads were re-called with MiXCR into one record per CDR3 protein. The table has roughly 700,000 distinct CDR3 sequences, roughly 14% seen once. The sample was PBMCs from blood, taken 14 to 15 days before vaccination. These receptors all stem from a man between 45 and 60 years old who received an inactivated influenza vaccine. Each CDR3 is given with its conserved first and last residue. A D gene is named only where the DNA matches it firmly. Expanded clones get a size class; other rows say once, few or many, or leave the size out.

D gene | J gene | V gene | clone size | CDR3 protein | CDR3 DNA
- | TRBJ2-1 | TRBV21-1 | few | CASSKVPADVPNEQFF | TGTGCCAGCAGCAAAGTTCCCGCGGACGTTCCCAATGAGCAGTTCTTC
TRBD1 | TRBJ1-5 | TRBV15 | few | CATSTGTGDSNQPQHF | TGTGCCACCAGCACCGGGACAGGGGATAGCAATCAGCCCCAGCATTTT
TRBD1 | TRBJ2-7 | TRBV29-1 | many | CSVLGQGAYEQYF | TGCAGCGTTCTCGGACAGGGGGCCTACGAGCAGTACTTC
TRBD2 | TRBJ2-7 | TRBV5-1 | many | CASSTSGISYEQYF | TGCGCCAGCAGCACGAGCGGGATCTCCTACGAGCAGTACTTC
TRBD1 | TRBJ1-1 | TRBV6-1 | few | CASSNHRLQGGTEAFF | TGTGCCAGCAGTAATCACCGATTACAGGGGGGGACTGAAGCTTTCTTT
- | TRBJ2-7 | TRBV19 | - | CASSRLLSYEQYF | TGTGCCAGTAGTAGACTGCTCTCCTACGAGCAGTACTTC
TRBD1 | TRBJ1-1 | TRBV6-2/TRBV6-3 | - | CASGTVNTEAFF | TGTGCCAGCGGGACAGTGAACACTGAAGCTTTCTTT
- | TRBJ1-6 | TRBV4-1 | many | CASSQASPSNSPLHF | TGCGCCAGCAGCCAGGCAAGCCCGAGTAATTCACCCCTCCACTTT
- | TRBJ2-2 | TRBV20-1 | few | CSARTIYTGELFF | TGCAGTGCTAGGACTATCTACACCGGGGAGCTGTTTTTT
- | TRBJ2-5 | TRBV12-3/TRBV12-4 | - | CASSRSLRLALKETQYF | TGTGCCAGCAGCCGGAGCCTCAGGTTGGCGCTGAAAGAGACCCAGTACTTC
TRBD2 | TRBJ2-3 | TRBV14 | - | CASSQDTRPGLAGEGRRTDTQYF | TGTGCCAGCAGCCAAGATACCCGGCCAGGACTAGCGGGAGAGGGGCGACGAACAGATACGCAGTATTTT
TRBD1 | TRBJ2-3 | TRBV6-2/TRBV6-3 | many | CASSYTPQGRFTDTQYF | TGTGCCAGCAGTTACACCCCACAGGGGCGCTTCACAGATACGCAGTATTTT
- | TRBJ2-7 | TRBV7-9 | - | CASSFIDYEQYF | TGTGCCAGCAGCTTCATTGACTACGAGCAGTACTTC
- | TRBJ1-3 | TRBV28 | - | CASTFWGSGNTIYF | TGTGCCAGCACCTTCTGGGGTTCTGGAAACACCATATATTTT
- | TRBJ2-2 | TRBV5-1 | many | CASSLGTTNTGELFF | TGCGCCAGCAGCTTGGGGACGACGAACACCGGGGAGCTGTTTTTT
- | TRBJ1-5 | TRBV12-3/TRBV12-4 | few | CASSPSEGNQPQHF | TGTGCCAGCAGTCCCTCGGAGGGCAATCAGCCCCAGCATTTT
TRBD1 | TRBJ2-1 | TRBV12-3/TRBV12-4 | - | CASSSTYRGDEQFF | TGTGCCAGCAGCAGTACCTACAGGGGCGATGAGCAGTTCTTC
TRBD2 | TRBJ2-1 | TRBV5-4 | few | CASSLDAGAGEQFF | TGTGCCAGCAGCTTGGATGCGGGAGCCGGTGAGCAGTTCTTC
- | TRBJ2-5 | TRBV6-5 | few | CASSYGLGQETQYF | TGTGCCAGCAGTTACGGGCTGGGCCAAGAGACCCAGTACTTC
- | TRBJ2-6 | TRBV7-2 | many | CASSLVGWGVTGANVLTF | TGTGCCAGCAGCTTAGTCGGCTGGGGGGTAACTGGGGCCAACGTCCTGACTTTC
- | TRBJ2-3 | TRBV7-8 | - | CASSLEGGMTDTQYF | TGTGCCAGCAGCTTAGAAGGGGGAATGACAGATACGCAGTATTTT
TRBD1 | TRBJ1-5 | TRBV15 | - | CATSDVGRGIQPQHF | TGTGCCACTTCCGACGTCGGCAGGGGGATTCAGCCCCAGCATTTT
- | TRBJ1-1 | TRBV18 | - | CASSQSEGNTEAFF | TGTGCCAGCTCTCAATCCGAGGGGAACACTGAAGCTTTCTTT
- | TRBJ2-7 | TRBV27 | - | CASSLYARSSYEQYF | TGTGCCAGCAGTTTATATGCTCGCAGCTCCTACGAGCAGTACTTC
- | TRBJ2-5 | TRBV18 | - | CASSPVNQGETQYF | TGTGCCAGCTCACCAGTAAATCAGGGGGAGACCCAGTACTTC
- | TRBJ2-4 | TRBV14 | few | CASSHPNDNIQYF | TGTGCCAGCAGCCATCCGAATGACAACATTCAGTACTTC
- | TRBJ2-2 | TRBV28 | - | CASSSHLDLGRTKNTGELFF | TGTGCCAGCAGTTCTCACCTCGATTTGGGGCGAACTAAGAACACCGGGGAGCTGTTTTTT
- | TRBJ2-3 | TRBV20-1 | few | CSARKGFGTDTQYF | TGCAGTGCTAGAAAGGGTTTTGGCACAGATACGCAGTATTTT
- | TRBJ2-2 | TRBV20-1 | - | CSASQGITGELFF | TGCAGTGCTAGCCAGGGGATTACCGGGGAGCTGTTTTTT
- | TRBJ1-1 | TRBV19 | few | CASSQAGTMNTEAFF | TGTGCCAGTAGTCAGGCAGGAACCATGAACACTGAAGCTTTCTTT
- | TRBJ2-1 | TRBV10-3 | many | CAISQGQRDNEQFF | TGTGCCATCAGCCAGGGACAACGAGACAATGAGCAGTTCTTC
- | TRBJ2-3 | TRBV24-1 | - | CATSEFLSPDTQYF | TGTGCCACCAGTGAGTTCCTCTCCCCAGATACGCAGTATTTT
TRBD2 | TRBJ2-1 | TRBV2 | - | CASPGTSDNEQFF | TGTGCCAGCCCCGGGACTAGCGACAATGAGCAGTTCTTC
TRBD1 | TRBJ2-2 | TRBV4-3 | many | CASRQTGAWTGELFF | TGCGCCAGCCGCCAGACAGGGGCTTGGACCGGGGAGCTGTTTTTT
- | TRBJ1-1 | TRBV20-1 | - | CSARPIMNTEAFF | TGCAGTGCCAGACCGATAATGAACACTGAAGCTTTCTTT
- | TRBJ2-7 | TRBV20-1 | - | CSAKVGGLGEPYF | TGCAGTGCTAAGGTGGGGGGGCTCGGCGAGCCGTACTTC
- | TRBJ2-4 | TRBV29-1 | few | CSVEDRNAGLAKNIQYF | TGCAGCGTTGAAGATCGTAACGCGGGGTTAGCCAAAAACATTCAGTACTTC
- | TRBJ1-5 | TRBV5-4 | - | CASSLGGNIGQPQHF | TGTGCCAGCAGCTTGGGAGGTAATATTGGACAGCCCCAGCATTTT
- | TRBJ1-1 | TRBV6-2/TRBV6-3 | few | CASRVTPRDTEAFF | TGTGCCAGCAGAGTGACCCCCAGGGACACTGAAGCTTTCTTT
- | TRBJ2-1 | TRBV10-3 | few | CAISEVAETYNEQFF | TGTGCCATCAGTGAAGTAGCGGAGACTTACAATGAGCAGTTCTTC
- | TRBJ1-2 | TRBV4-1 | many | CASSQDLANYGYTF | TGCGCCAGCAGCCAAGATTTGGCGAACTATGGCTACACCTTC
TRBD1 | TRBJ1-4 | TRBV7-9 | few | CASSRTGGGNEKLFF | TGTGCCAGCAGCCGAACAGGGGGCGGAAATGAAAAACTGTTTTTT
- | TRBJ2-1 | TRBV20-1 | few | CSVPAASTYNEQFF | TGCAGTGTTCCGGCTGCTAGTACCTACAATGAGCAGTTCTTC